The 3 T cell receptor beta chains below were found in one sample sequenced in a study of cytomegalovirus exposure and HLA in healthy donors. Researchers ran the PCR with 60 Vbeta and 13 Jbeta primers. Clones were sequenced by immunoSEQ multiplex PCR, and TCRdb holds only the in-frame ones, with some missing. The table has more than 150,000 clones, 70% to 90% seen once. Sequencing was carried out using PBMCs. These receptors came from a woman aged 18-29 years in good health and CMV-seronegative.

The chain employs TRBV5-4 and TRBJ2-2; 9 bases map to TRBD1. V trimming: 4 bases; J trimming: 3 bases; junction bases outside the gene matches: 4. CDR1 SGHNT and CDR2 YYREEE come from the germline V gene (reference sequence). The CDR3 sequence is 15 residues long. The CDR3 nucleotides are TGTGCCAGCAGCCCGACAGGGGGGCACACCGGGGAGCTGTTTTTT. Its translation is CASSPTGGHTGELFF.

The rearrangement links TRBV27 to TRBJ1-3, with D maybe TRBD1 (5 bases). V shed 2 bases and J shed 2 bases, with 16 bases lying between them. Germline V gives CDR1 MNHEY, CDR2 SMNVEV (reference sequence). The CDR3 sequence is 17 residues long. CDR3 sequence reads: CASSLIPRASPGNTIYF. For the CDR3, the DNA is TGTGCCAGCAGTTTAATCCCCAGGGCAAGCCCTGGAAACACCATATATTTT.

This chain connects TRBV7-8 to TRBJ1-5; no clear D gene. The germline gives CDR1 SGHVS, CDR2 FQNEAQ. V dropped 5 bases and J dropped 7 bases, with 12 bases sitting between them. The CDR3 covers 13 residues. CDR3 loop: CASSPGGSQPQHF. In DNA, the CDR3 is TGTGCCAGCAGCCCGGGAGGGAGCCAGCCCCAGCATTTT.